Detailed here is one T cell receptor (beta chain). Its antigen is as yet unknown. The data derive from a study of monozygotic twins with inflammatory bowel disease. Study-wide points: Among IBD patients, TCRbeta diversity (inverse Simpson) was lower than in healthy co-twins. No discrimination was achieved between different T cell subtypes.

Eight cDNA synthesis reactions were run for every sample. Added by template switching were UMIs that each held a 6-nucleotide sample barcode. Using the 5' RACE reads, TCRdb records one entry per CDR3 protein without DNA. This sample contains around 190,000 distinct CDR3 sequences. Germline V gives CDR1 DFQATT, CDR2 SNEGSKA (reference sequence). This CDR3 is built from 16 residues. Material for sequencing was blood. The V gene is TRBV20-1, the J gene TRBJ2-5; as DNA is missing, the TRBD1 call by TCRdb cannot be tested. This clonotype was sampled from a human donor with ulcerative colitis or Crohn's disease, or a healthy co-twin of an affected twin (not recorded which). Here the CDR3 reads CSARDPYMKGKETQYF.